The rows below give T cell receptor beta chains drawn from one sample of a study of blood T cell repertoires in COVID-19. Clones were read by immunoSEQ multiplex PCR, and TCRdb kept only the in-frame ones, dropping some. The sample has 300,000 to 350,000 clones, 88% seen once. The sequencing input was PBMCs or T cells enriched from blood (not recorded which). All receptors come from a young man who had recovered from COVID-19. Both conserved end residues are trimmed from each CDR3. D genes are given only for firm matches. Not all rows give a size; the values are once, few, many and, for expanded clones, a class.

TRBJ1-1,TRBV7-9,.,.,ASSFLRQREAEAF
TRBJ2-7,TRBV7-8,.,.,ASSPRGGRSYEQY
TRBJ1-2,TRBV11-2,.,.,ASTQAGPRLYGYT
TRBJ2-1,TRBV27,.,TRBD1,ASISLGQGRNEQF
TRBJ1-4,TRBV30,.,TRBD1,AWSVAGGNNEKLF
TRBJ2-7,TRBV6-1,.,TRBD1,ASSDGRQGYEQY
TRBJ2-3,TRBV9,.,TRBD2,ASSVEASGGWTQY
TRBJ1-2,TRBV28,.,.,ASSLWVEGYT
TRBJ1-1,TRBV14,.,TRBD1,ASSQRTFSGGGGEAF
TRBJ2-7,TRBV24-1,once,TRBD1,ATSVGRGQSYEQY
TRBJ2-7,TRBV28,.,.,ASRIQRSYEQY
TRBJ1-3,TRBV11-2,.,.,ASSLAGGNTIY
TRBJ2-2,TRBV27,.,TRBD1,ASSFGTGDTGELF
TRBJ2-5,TRBV9,.,.,ASSVSREIGETQY
TRBJ2-5,TRBV9,.,TRBD1,ASSDPPGTGEETQY
TRBJ1-2,TRBV30,.,TRBD1,AWSVGSGGGYT